Listed here is a single T cell receptor beta chain. Its antigen is unknown. The PCR used 60 Vbeta and 13 Jbeta primers. Assay: immunoSEQ multiplex PCR; the TCRdb copy retains only in-frame clones and omits some. This table has 100,000 to 150,000 clones, approximately 82% appearing once. These data originate in a study of cytomegalovirus exposure and HLA in healthy donors. Findings and limits, study-wide: Later on, an analysis tied about 17,000 TCR beta sequences to HLA alleles at 0.05 false discovery rate. Presence/absence analyses assumed roughly uniform sequencing depth across donors.

Germline V gene sequence: CDR1 SEHNR, CDR2 FQNEAQ (reference sequence). The CDR3 has 18 residues. V was clipped by 7 bases and J by 5 bases, with 26 bases between them. The sequenced sample consisted of PBMCs. The chain links TRBV7-9 to TRBJ2-2; a possible D gene is TRBD1 (6 bases). The receptor comes from a boy between 2 and 10 years old in good health and CMV-seronegative. CDR3 coding DNA: TGTGCCAGCACCCCACCCCCCCTACAGGGCGCTACAACCGGGGAGCTGTTTTTT. Its protein is CASTPPPLQGATTGELFF.